The present T cell receptor (beta chain) was sequenced within a study of shared clonotypes between healthy human individuals. CD45RO-negative, CCR7-selected cells formed the naive CD8 fraction, which excluded terminally differentiated effector memory CD45RA+ cells. As handled by the study authors: Filtering differed because ImmunoSEQ produced junction-only sequences that carried no quality scores. TCRdb's copy holds only in-frame clones and misses some; the assay was immunoSEQ multiplex PCR. V and J calls and clone size follow that table, whereas D and trimming were derived from the DNA. The sample lists around 2,000,000 clones, just over 90% occurring once. With respect to this clone: Its antigen is undetermined.

The study, taken as a whole, reports: Roughly 4.6% of naive CD4 clonotypes were common to a handful of donors. Generally, naive subsets (rather than memory subsets) showed larger estimated richness. Only blood samples were collected, and tissue repertoires likely differ.

This sequence was found in a man between 18 and 35 years old in good health. Some clones in this sample may be carry-over from other donors' samples. Material for sequencing was naive CD8+ T cells from PBMCs.

The DNA for the CDR3 is TGTGCCAGCATGGTGCTAGCGGGATACAATGAGCAGTTCTTC. This translates into CASMVLAGYNEQFF. V is TRBV7-9 and J is TRBJ2-1; 9 nucleotides match TRBD2. Germline loops: CDR1 SEHNR, CDR2 FQNEAQ (reference sequence). The trim removed 7 bases at V and 4 bases at J, leaving 5 bases unmatched. The CDR3 extends over 14 amino acids.